The next 18 T cell receptor beta chains were all read from a single sample in a study of tumor-infiltrating lymphocytes in primary liver carcinoma. Researchers generated TCR beta cDNA from approximately 0.55 ug of total RNA, relying on a constant-region primer. ARM-PCR, slightly modified, supplied the TCR beta libraries through three nested multiplex PCR rounds. Primers for the first two PCR rounds were TRBV1-TRBV30 forward primers and a C-beta reverse primer (roughly 10 cycles per round). A single record per CDR3 protein comes from TCRdb applying MiXCR to the multiplex PCR reads. Of roughly 40,000 distinct CDR3 sequences in the sample, approximately 71% were seen once. The tissue used was unsorted bulk material of about 20-33 mg. RNA and DNA were co-extracted from it with the AllPrep DNA/RNA mini kit. The sequenced material came from tumor-adjacent normal liver tissue. These receptors were taken from a woman between 25 and 40 years old with primary liver carcinoma and hepatitis B virus infection.

This clonotype was seen only once. The chain carries TRBV5-1 and TRBJ2-1, with D perhaps TRBD2 (6 bases). This CDR3 comprises 15 residues. Deletions cut 0 bases from V and 9 bases from J, with 16 bases between. Germline CDR1 and CDR2: SGHRS and YFSETQ. The CDR3 sequence is CASSLGGGKGSEQFF. DNA of the CDR3: TGCGCCAGCAGCTTGGGAGGCGGGAAAGGCAGTGAGCAGTTCTTC. Drawing the rest from reference TRBV5-1 and TRBJ2-1, the complete variable domain is KAGVTQTPRYLIKTRGQQVTLSCSPISGHRSVSWYQQTPGQGLQFLFEYFSETQRNKGNFPGRFSGRQFSNSRSEMNVSTLELGDSALYLCASSLGGGKGSEQFFGPGTRLTVL.

This clonotype is medium-sized by share. CDR3 bases: TGTGCCAGCAGCTTACAAGGACTCTCCACCGGGGAGCTGTTTTTT. This codes for CASSLQGLSTGELFF. The V and J genes are TRBV7-8 and TRBJ2-2; D is possibly TRBD2 (5 bases). V lost 2 bases and J lost 4, with 11 bases in between. This CDR3 is 15 amino acids long. Germline V gene lookup returns CDR1 SGHVS and CDR2 FQNEAQ.

A note on this clonotype: One end of the junction does not line up with germline, which may come from a read error. The V gene is TRBV10-3, the J gene TRBJ2-3; D uncertain. This CDR3 has 12 amino acids. CDR1 is ENHRY and CDR2 is SYGVKD in the germline V gene. The CDR3 nucleotides read TGTGCCATCAGTGAAAAGGTAGATACGCGGTATTTT. Protein product: CAISEKVDTRYF.

Concerning this clonotype: Because the CDR3 is missing its conserved closing phenylalanine or tryptophan, this is likely a read error. The V call is TRBV6-1, the J call TRBJ1-6; D is perhaps TRBD1 (5 bases). V was clipped by 8 bases and J by 4 bases, with 9 bases between them. Germline CDR1 reads MNHNS; CDR2 reads SASEGT. The CDR3 sequence is 13 residues long. The CDR3 loop reads CASQGPYNSPLHI. The DNA for the CDR3 is TGTGCCAGCCAGGGCCCGTATAATTCACCCCTCCACATT.

This chain connects TRBV29-1 to TRBJ1-2, with D unresolved. CDR1 and CDR2 from the germline V gene are SQVTM and ANQGSEA. This CDR3 is built from 13 residues. Trimming stripped 0 bases from V and 11 bases from J, with 16 bases between. The CDR3 coding sequence is TGCAGCGTTGAAGATCGATGGGCTCACGGTTACACCTTC. It yields the protein CSVEDRWAHGYTF.

About this clonotype: One end of the junction fails to match germline, which may point to a read error. The V call is TRBV6-5, the J call TRBJ2-3; 8 nucleotides line up with TRBD2. The CDR3 is 14 residues long. CDR1 and CDR2 (germline): MNHEY, SVGAGI. CDR3 sequence: CASIEAGAQDTKYF. The DNA for the CDR3 is TGTGCCAGCATTGAAGCGGGAGCTCAAGATACGAAGTATTTC.

On this clonotype: A much larger clone differs from this one at a single base, so this may be a read error. V gene TRBV28 combines with J gene TRBJ2-1, with 9 nucleotides matching TRBD2. The CDR3 consists of 15 residues. Germline lookup yields CDR1 MDHEN and CDR2 SYDVKM. CDR3 DNA sequence: TGTGCCAGCAGTACCGGAGGGAGCGGGAGGCATGAGAAGTTCTTC. Translating it yields CASSTGGSGRHEKFF.

As to this clonotype: A much larger clone lies a single base off, so this may be a read error. The rearrangement uses TRBV28 and TRBJ2-1; possible D gene TRBD1, 8 bases. The CDR3 contains 17 residues. Germline V CDR1 and CDR2: MDHEN, SYDVKM. The CDR3 spells CVSSPDPDRDYYNEQFF. CDR3 nucleotide sequence: TGTGTCAGCAGTCCTGACCCGGACAGGGACTACTACAATGAGCAGTTCTTC.

Of note for this clonotype: At one end the junction does not follow the germline gene, possibly because of a read error. The chain couples TRBV29-1 to TRBJ2-2; D possibly corresponds to TRBD2 (6 bases). CDR3 length equals 11 residues. CDR1 is SQVTM, CDR2 ANQGSEA, per germline. The CDR3 loop reads CSVVGWGELSF. DNA for the CDR3: TGCAGCGTTGTCGGGTGGGGGGAGTTGTCTTTT.

Concerning this clonotype itself: The junction differs from germline at one of its ends, possibly a read error. The CDR3, as DNA: TGTGCCAACAGCATTAGACAGTCCTATGGCTACGCCTTC. This sequence encodes CANSIRQSYGYAF. The J gene is TRBJ1-2, the V gene TRBV11-2; possibly TRBD1 for D (5 bases). Germline CDR1 is SGHAT and CDR2 is FQNNGV. The CDR3 length is 13 residues.

For this clonotype: One junction end disagrees with the germline gene, perhaps due to a read error. The CDR3 DNA reads TGTGCCAGCAGCAGCTCTGGAAGCGCTATTACCGGGGAGCTGGTGTTT. The encoded protein is CASSSSGSAITGELVF. The chain links TRBV5-4 to TRBJ2-2; D may be TRBD2 (5 bases). Germline CDR1 SGHNT, CDR2 YYREEE (reference sequence). This CDR3 comprises 16 residues.

This clonotype was counted between two and nine times. The rearrangement joins TRBV19 to TRBJ2-2; D is unresolved. Germline assignment: CDR1 LNHDA and CDR2 SQIVND (reference sequence). The CDR3 extends over 11 amino acids. V lost 5 bases to trimming and J lost 8 bases, with 6 bases between them. The CDR3 bases are TGTGCCAGTAGTGAAGCGGGGGAGCTGTTTTTT. This sequence encodes CASSEAGELFF.

This clonotype is medium-sized (0.01 to 0.1%) in the sample. The genes are TRBV10-1 and TRBJ2-2; D is ambiguous. V lost 6 bases, J lost 1 base, and 6 bases lay in between. The germline V gene has CDR1 WNHNN and CDR2 SYGVQD (reference sequence). The CDR3 covers 13 residues. CDR3 DNA: TGCGCCAGCAGCCACAGGAACACCGGGGAGCTGTTTTTT. Protein product: CASSHRNTGELFF.

This clonotype was seen a single time. The junction does not match germline at one end; this may be a read error. The J gene is TRBJ2-7, the V gene TRBV4-1; 8 positions match TRBD1. This CDR3 is 16 amino acids long. CDR1 and CDR2 (germline): MGHRA, YSYEKL. The CDR3 sequence is CDSSQESATGVNDQYF. For the CDR3, the DNA is TGCGACAGCAGCCAAGAGAGCGCGACAGGGGTCAACGACCAGTACTTC.

Notes on this clonotype: Lacking the conserved final phenylalanine or tryptophan, this CDR3 likely reflects a read error. V is TRBV6-5 and J is TRBJ1-6; maybe TRBD1 (6 bases). V lost 6 bases and J lost 10, with 16 bases in between. The CDR3 loop spans 14 amino acids. CDR1 MNHEY and CDR2 SVGAGI come from the germline V gene. Here the CDR3 reads CASSPGAGHSPLHL. CDR3 DNA sequence: TGTGCCAGCAGCCCGGGGGCAGGGCACTCACCCCTCCACCTT.

This clonotype was seen repeatedly, ten times or more. The chain has TRBV6-1 and TRBJ1-5; 7 nucleotides agree with TRBD1. CDR3 size: 15 residues. The germline V gene has CDR1 MNHNS and CDR2 SASEGT. V gave up 3 bases and J gave up 7 bases; unmatched junction bases: 9. The CDR3 sequence is CASSDRTGVVQPQHF. CDR3 nucleotides: TGTGCCAGCAGTGACCGAACAGGGGTGGTCCAGCCCCAGCATTTT.

The chain uses TRBV11-2 and TRBJ2-3, with a tentative D call TRBD2 (5 bases). Trimming shortened V by 4 bases and J by 4 bases, and 18 bases separated the two germline ends. Germline V gene lookup returns CDR1 SGHAT and CDR2 FQNNGV. CDR3 size: 16 residues. CDR3 amino acids: CASSSRETSSADTQYF. CDR3 in DNA: TGTGCCAGCAGCTCGAGGGAGACATCGAGCGCAGATACGCAGTATTTT.

Concerning this clonotype itself: As the CDR3 is not closed by the conserved phenylalanine or tryptophan, this likely results from a read error. The chain recombines TRBV28 with TRBJ2-2, with a possible D match to TRBD2 (5 bases). CDR3 size: 13 residues. Germline loops: CDR1 MDHEN, CDR2 SYDVKM. This CDR3 reads CASSLSGTWELFI. The CDR3 DNA reads TGTGCCAGCAGTTTAAGCGGCACCTGGGAGCTGTTTATT.